This T cell receptor (beta chain) came from a study of CD8 T cells in Susac syndrome. Sequencing of TCR beta was performed on blood CD8+ T cells and on blood CD4+ T cells. Random hexamers were used to reverse transcribe roughly 0.45 to 1 ug of RNA. Amplification of TCR beta CDR3 across 54 Vbeta and 13 Jbeta was performed with immunoSEQ multiplex PCR. TCRdb passed the immunoSEQ multiplex PCR reads through MiXCR, listing each CDR3 protein once. Of 65,000 to 100,000 distinct CDR3 sequences in the sample, approximately 96% were seen once. General study findings and limits: Across the total CD8+ repertoires, approximately 17 Susac-specific public clones were found. The CD8+ TEMRA repertoires yielded about 5 such clones. The study acknowledged a relatively small number of individuals in its TCR sequencing and HLA analysis.

For this clonotype: Antigen: not known.

V was cut by 1 base and J by 3 bases, with 13 bases left in between. CDR1 is SGHNT, CDR2 YYREEE, per germline (reference sequence). CDR3 length: 16 residues. The specimen sequenced was CD8+ T cells from PBMCs. The clonotype originates from a human donor with Susac syndrome. The V call is TRBV5-4, the J call TRBJ2-2; D uncertain. The CDR3 nucleotides are TGTGCCAGCAGCTTGAAGAGGTTTAAGGACACCGGGGAGCTGTTTTTT. This encodes CASSLKRFKDTGELFF.